A single sample gave rise to the 30 T cell receptor beta chains below, sequenced in a study of T-cell memory formation after mild COVID-19. One entry per CDR3 protein results from TCRdb running MiXCR on the 5' RACE reads. The top ten clones hold around 5.1% of a sample with approximately 99,000 distinct CDR3 sequences, roughly a sixth of them seen once. The sample consisted of PBMCs or a T cell subset sorted from them (not recorded which). These TCRs come from a man between 18 and 29 years old who had mild COVID-19 (a few samples of this study predate the infection). Cell type and time point are not known.

The sample holds a few counts of this clonotype. The chain links TRBV18 to TRBJ2-1; maybe TRBD1 (7 bases). The CDR3 consists of 15 residues. The germline CDR1 and CDR2 sequences are KGHSH and LQKENI. V was pared by 0 bases and J by 4 bases, with 10 bases between. The CDR3 coding sequence is TGTGCCAGCTCACCACCGGCAGGGGGGTACAATGAGCAGTTCTTC. Protein sequence: CASSPPAGGYNEQFF.

V usage is TRBV7-2 and J usage is TRBJ1-6, with D hard to call. V gave up 2 bases and J gave up 0 bases, with 11 bases separating them. The CDR3 loop spans 17 amino acids. Germline lookup yields CDR1 SGHTA and CDR2 FQGNSA. The DNA for the CDR3 is TGTGCCAGCAGCTTATTTGTGGATAGCTCCTATAATTCACCCCTCCACTTT. It yields the protein CASSLFVDSSYNSPLHF.

The chain is built from TRBV5-1 and TRBJ2-7; possible D gene TRBD2, 5 bases. Between the trimmed V and J ends, which lost 4 bases and 6 bases, there was a span of 14 bases. Germline V gene lookup returns CDR1 SGHRS and CDR2 YFSETQ. The CDR3 contains 13 residues. CDR3 region: CASSRAPAGEQYV. The CDR3 DNA follows: TGCGCCAGCAGCCGGGCCCCCGCGGGCGAGCAGTACGTC.

J is TRBJ2-7 and V is TRBV11-1; D might be TRBD2 (6 bases). CDR1 and CDR2 (germline): SGHAT, FQDESV (reference sequence). The CDR3 covers 15 residues. Trimming shortened V by 1 base and J by 6 bases, and 16 bases separated the two germline ends. CDR3 protein: CASSLDWGGGAEQYV. The CDR3 nucleotides are TGTGCCAGCAGCTTAGATTGGGGCGGCGGGGCCGAGCAGTACGTC.

This clonotype was picked up a small number of times. The genes are TRBV6-1 and TRBJ1-6; no clear D. CDR3 size: 13 residues. Germline values: CDR1 MNHNS, CDR2 SASEGT. V dropped 6 bases and J dropped 0 bases, with 3 bases sitting between them. The CDR3 region has the DNA TGTGCCAGCAGCAGCTCCTATAATTCACCCCTCCACTTT. Its protein product is CASSSSYNSPLHF.

The chain uses TRBV5-1 and TRBJ2-7; D ambiguous. The V gene's germline CDR1 is SGHRS and CDR2 YFSETQ. The CDR3 has 14 amino acids. Trimming left V 1 base short and J 0 bases short, with 8 bases between. This chain's CDR3 is CASSLTAGSYEQYF. Written as DNA, the CDR3 is TGCGCCAGCAGCTTGACTGCAGGCTCCTACGAGCAGTACTTC.

The chain is built from TRBV5-1 and TRBJ2-2; no clear D. V gave up 2 bases and J gave up 5 bases, with 10 bases separating them. Looked up from germline, CDR1 is SGHRS and CDR2 is YFSETQ. The CDR3 length is 14 residues. The CDR3, as DNA: TGCGCCAGCAGCTTATACTCGTTAACCGGGGAGCTGTTTTTT. This translates into CASSLYSLTGELFF.

This clonotype has ten or more counts. This chain uses TRBV5-1 with TRBJ2-1; 14 positions match TRBD2. CDR1 and CDR2 from the germline V gene are SGHRS and YFSETQ. The CDR3 has 17 amino acids. J lost 7 bases, V lost 4 bases, and 10 bases had no gene match. The CDR3 coding sequence is TGCGCCAGCAGCACCGGCAGACTAGCGGGGGGGGTAAATGAGCAGTTCTTC. This gives the protein CASSTGRLAGGVNEQFF. Full variable domain (outside the CDR3, taken from reference TRBV5-1 and TRBJ2-1): KAGVTQTPRYLIKTRGQQVTLSCSPISGHRSVSWYQQTPGQGLQFLFEYFSETQRNKGNFPGRFSGRQFSNSRSEMNVSTLELGDSALYLCASSTGRLAGGVNEQFFGPGTRLTVL.

The chain is built from TRBV25-1 and TRBJ1-2; D ambiguous. V gave up 3 bases and J gave up 8 bases, with 16 bases separating them. This CDR3 has 14 amino acids. CDR1 MGHDK and CDR2 SYGVNS come from the germline V gene. The CDR3 loop reads CASSEPWQTQGYTF. The CDR3 bases are TGTGCCAGCAGTGAGCCCTGGCAGACGCAGGGCTACACCTTC.

This clonotype was counted once. The chain uses TRBV9 and TRBJ2-2; D uncertain. This CDR3 region has 13 residues. V was cut by 0 bases and J by 4 bases, with 4 bases left in between. CDR1 SGDLS and CDR2 YYNGEE come from the germline V gene. CDR3 nucleotides: TGTGCCAGCAGCGTAGAAGTCACCGGGGAGCTGTTTTTT. Translated, it gives CASSVEVTGELFF.

This sequence joins TRBV14 and TRBJ1-2; unclear D gene. The ends were cut back, 1 base at V and 4 bases at J, with 4 bases in the middle. CDR1 is SGHDN, CDR2 FVKESK, per germline. The CDR3 extends over 12 amino acids. Here the CDR3 reads CASSQGPYGYTF. For the CDR3, the DNA is TGTGCCAGCAGCCAAGGTCCCTATGGCTACACCTTC.

This rearrangement joins TRBV5-1 to TRBJ1-1; D is perhaps TRBD1 (6 bases). CDR1 and CDR2 from the germline V gene are SGHRS and YFSETQ. V was clipped by 4 bases and J by 0 bases, with 10 bases between them. There are 14 residues in the CDR3. The CDR3 sequence: CASSRTEMNTEAFF. The CDR3 nucleotides read TGCGCCAGCAGCCGGACAGAAATGAACACTGAAGCTTTCTTT.

This clonotype was observed a handful of times. The CDR3 region is CASSRDRVSGYTF. The DNA of the CDR3 is TGCGCCAGCAGCCGTGACAGGGTGTCTGGCTACACCTTC. The V call is TRBV5-1, the J call TRBJ1-2; 7 bases map to TRBD1. J gave up 7 bases and V 4 bases, and 7 bases lay outside the gene matches. The CDR3 has 13 amino acids. Germline loops: CDR1 SGHRS, CDR2 YFSETQ.

The rearrangement uses TRBV7-9 and TRBJ1-3; D not resolved. V was pared by 2 bases and J by 9 bases, with 14 bases between. There are 14 residues in the CDR3. The germline V gene has CDR1 SEHNR and CDR2 FQNEAQ (reference sequence). The CDR3 region is CASSLIMGAGTIYF. The DNA for the CDR3 is TGTGCCAGCAGCTTAATTATGGGAGCTGGCACCATATATTTT.

The rearrangement links TRBV20-1 to TRBJ2-5; maybe TRBD2 (6 bases). The germline gives CDR1 DFQATT, CDR2 SNEGSKA (reference sequence). This CDR3 has 13 amino acids. Trimming took off 2 bases at V and 5 bases at J, with 12 bases between the two ends. The CDR3 sequence: CSARKGAGETQYF. CDR3 nucleotides: TGCAGTGCTAGAAAAGGGGCGGGGGAGACCCAGTACTTC.

This chain links TRBV7-2 with TRBJ1-2; D ambiguous. The V end was cut by 5 bases, the J end by 6 bases, with 10 bases between. Per germline, CDR1 SGHTA and CDR2 FQGNSA. The CDR3 length is 12 residues. CDR3 loop: CASSRGFDGYTF. The CDR3 DNA sequence: TGTGCCAGCAGCCGGGGATTCGATGGCTACACCTTC.

This chain joins TRBV7-9 and TRBJ1-4; D ambiguous. The CDR3 consists of 15 residues. Deletions cut 1 base from V and 3 bases from J, with 9 bases between. Germline V lookup: CDR1 SEHNR, CDR2 FQNEAQ (reference sequence). CDR3 coding DNA: TGTGCCAGCAGCTTAGTCGGAGGGCCTAATGAAAAACTGTTTTTT. Residues: CASSLVGGPNEKLFF.

This chain uses TRBV7-2 with TRBJ2-3; 11 nucleotides line up with TRBD2. Germline CDR1 SGHTA, CDR2 FQGNSA. This CDR3 region has 16 residues. V was pared by 1 base and J by 0 bases, with 0 bases of the junction left unmatched. CDR3 DNA sequence: TGTGCCAGCAGCTTAGGACTAGCGGGGAGCACAGATACGCAGTATTTT. Translating gives CASSLGLAGSTDTQYF.

This clonotype was counted ten times or more. The rearrangement links TRBV12-3 or TRBV12-4 to TRBJ1-5, with 9 nucleotides matching TRBD1. The CDR3 loop spans 13 amino acids. J lost 6 bases, V lost 8 bases, and 5 bases had no gene match. CDR3 sequence: CASRDRVVQPQHF. In DNA, the CDR3 is TGTGCCAGCCGGGACAGGGTAGTTCAGCCCCAGCATTTT.

This clonotype was recorded a few times. J is TRBJ2-5 and V is TRBV24-1, with D uncertain. The CDR3 spans 13 residues. Per germline, CDR1 KGHDR and CDR2 SFDVKD. With 4 bases removed from V and 7 bases from J, the gap between germline ends came to 12 bases. In DNA form, the CDR3 reads TGTGCCACCAGTGACTACTCCCGCGGGACCCAGTACTTC. It encodes CATSDYSRGTQYF.

The chain uses TRBV5-6 and TRBJ2-1; D remains unclear. V was pared by 0 bases and J by 10 bases, with 8 bases between. In germline, CDR1 is SGHDT, CDR2 YYEEEE. The CDR3 sequence is 12 residues long. The CDR3 bases are TGTGCCAGCAGCTTGGCCACCAGGGAGCAGTTCTTC. Translation: CASSLATREQFF.

This sequence joins TRBV21-1 and TRBJ1-5. TRBV21-1 is a documented pseudogene. CDR3 length equals 13 residues. This chain's CDR3 is CASNLGGSQPQHF. DNA of the CDR3: TGTGCCAGCAACTTGGGAGGGTCTCAGCCCCAGCATTTT.

This chain joins TRBV5-1 and TRBJ1-6; D is ambiguous. The CDR3 has 14 residues. The V gene's germline CDR1 is SGHRS and CDR2 YFSETQ. Trimming removed 0 bases from V and 7 bases from J, with 8 bases in between. CDR3 residues: CASSLEVGNSPLHF. In nucleotides, the CDR3 is TGCGCCAGCAGCTTGGAGGTGGGGAATTCACCCCTCCACTTT.

This clonotype was seen a few times. The J gene is TRBJ2-1, the V gene TRBV12-3 or TRBV12-4; a possible D gene is TRBD2 (5 bases). Trimming took 8 bases from V and 5 from J, leaving 7 bases between them. The CDR3 extends over 11 amino acids. This chain's CDR3 is CASFGNNEQFF. CDR3 coding DNA: TGTGCCAGCTTCGGGAACAATGAGCAGTTCTTC.

This chain connects TRBV5-1 to TRBJ1-4, with a possible D match to TRBD1 (5 bases). The CDR3 loop spans 15 amino acids. Trimming stripped 4 bases from V and 10 bases from J, with 20 bases between. Looked up from germline, CDR1 is SGHRS and CDR2 is YFSETQ. DNA for the CDR3: TGCGCCAGCAGCCCCCGGGGGTCGAATGATGGAAAACTGTTTTTT. Its protein is CASSPRGSNDGKLFF.

This chain's CDR3 is CASSQGQGGGKLFF. Written as DNA, the CDR3 is TGTGCCAGCAGCCAAGGACAGGGGGGCGGAAAACTGTTTTTT. The chain links TRBV4-2 to TRBJ1-4; the match to TRBD1 covers 9 bases. The length of the CDR3 is 14 residues. Unmatched junction bases numbered 4, after V lost 1 base and J lost 10 bases. Germline-derived CDR1 and CDR2 are LGHNA and YNFKEQ.

This chain uses TRBV23-1 with TRBJ2-7, with D hard to call. TRBV23-1 is an open reading frame, and its role is uncertain. The germline V and J ends were trimmed by 2 bases and 0 bases, with 5 bases remaining between them. This CDR3 is built from 13 residues. DNA for the CDR3: TGCGCCAGCAGTCAAATGTACTCCTACGAGCAGTACGTC. This gives the protein CASSQMYSYEQYV.

This clonotype was seen more than once but under ten times. The V call is TRBV28, the J call TRBJ2-3, with D unclear. Germline CDR1 MDHEN, CDR2 SYDVKM. The CDR3 extends over 13 amino acids. Trimming took 2 bases from V and 6 from J, leaving 9 bases between them. Here the CDR3 DNA reads TGTGCCAGCAGTTTAGCCCCACCCGATACGCAGTATTTT. Translated: CASSLAPPDTQYF.

This chain uses TRBV4-1 with TRBJ2-3; unclear D gene. This CDR3 spans 12 amino acids. Germline V gene sequence: CDR1 MGHRA, CDR2 YSYEKL. Between the trimmed V and J ends, which lost 1 base and 6 bases, there was a span of 5 bases. Written as DNA, the CDR3 is TGCGCCAGCAGCCAAGTGCTGGATACGCAGTATTTT. Translated: CASSQVLDTQYF.

A few counts support this clonotype. The J gene is TRBJ2-3, the V gene TRBV7-3; D is unclear. CDR3 length equals 14 residues. From germline, CDR1 is SGHTA and CDR2 FQGTGA. Trimming took 4 bases from V and 6 from J, leaving 14 bases between them. Here the CDR3 DNA reads TGTGCCAGCAGCTCCGGATACTTATCCGATACGCAGTATTTT. Encoded protein: CASSSGYLSDTQYF.